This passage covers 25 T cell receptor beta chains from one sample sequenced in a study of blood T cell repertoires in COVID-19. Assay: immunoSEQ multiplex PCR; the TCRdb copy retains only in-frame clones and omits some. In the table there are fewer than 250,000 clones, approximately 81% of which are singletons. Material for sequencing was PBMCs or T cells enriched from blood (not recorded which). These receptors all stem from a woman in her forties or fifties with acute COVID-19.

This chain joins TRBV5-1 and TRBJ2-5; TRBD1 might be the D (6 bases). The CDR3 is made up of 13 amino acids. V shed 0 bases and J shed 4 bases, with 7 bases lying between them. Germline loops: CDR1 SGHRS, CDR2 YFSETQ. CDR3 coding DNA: TGCGCCAGCAGCTTGGACAGGGTAGAGACCCAGTACTTC. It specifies CASSLDRVETQYF.

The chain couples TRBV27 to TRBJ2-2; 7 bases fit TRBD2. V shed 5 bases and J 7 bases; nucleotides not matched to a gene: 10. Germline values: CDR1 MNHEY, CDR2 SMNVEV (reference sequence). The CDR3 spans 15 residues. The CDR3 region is CASSPQRGSGGELFF. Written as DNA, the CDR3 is TGTGCCAGCAGTCCCCAGCGGGGTTCGGGCGGGGAGCTGTTTTTT.

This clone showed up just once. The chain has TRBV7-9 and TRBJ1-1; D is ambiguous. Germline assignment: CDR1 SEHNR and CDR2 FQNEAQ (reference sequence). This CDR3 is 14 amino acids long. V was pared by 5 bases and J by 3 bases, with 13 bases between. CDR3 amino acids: CASSNHYGDTEAFF. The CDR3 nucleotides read TGTGCCAGCAGCAACCACTACGGGGACACTGAAGCTTTCTTT.

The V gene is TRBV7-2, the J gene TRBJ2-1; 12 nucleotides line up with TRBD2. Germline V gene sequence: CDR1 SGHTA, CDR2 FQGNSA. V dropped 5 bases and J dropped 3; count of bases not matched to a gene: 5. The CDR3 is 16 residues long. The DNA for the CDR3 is TGTGCCAGCAGCGCCCAACTAGCGGGGGGCTACAATGAGCAGTTCTTC. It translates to CASSAQLAGGYNEQFF.

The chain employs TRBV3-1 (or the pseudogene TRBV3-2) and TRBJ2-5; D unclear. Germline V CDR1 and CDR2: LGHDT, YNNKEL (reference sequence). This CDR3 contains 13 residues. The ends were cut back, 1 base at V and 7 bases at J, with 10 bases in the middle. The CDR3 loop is CASSQGLGPTQYF. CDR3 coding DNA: TGTGCCAGCAGCCAAGGCTTGGGCCCGACCCAGTACTTC.

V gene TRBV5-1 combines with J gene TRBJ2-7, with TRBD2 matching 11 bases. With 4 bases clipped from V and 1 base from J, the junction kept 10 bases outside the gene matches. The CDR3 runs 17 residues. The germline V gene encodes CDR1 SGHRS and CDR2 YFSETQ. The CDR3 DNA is TGCGCCAGCAGCCCTTGGGTCCTAGCGGGGGGTTCCTACGAGCAGTACTTC. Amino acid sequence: CASSPWVLAGGSYEQYF.

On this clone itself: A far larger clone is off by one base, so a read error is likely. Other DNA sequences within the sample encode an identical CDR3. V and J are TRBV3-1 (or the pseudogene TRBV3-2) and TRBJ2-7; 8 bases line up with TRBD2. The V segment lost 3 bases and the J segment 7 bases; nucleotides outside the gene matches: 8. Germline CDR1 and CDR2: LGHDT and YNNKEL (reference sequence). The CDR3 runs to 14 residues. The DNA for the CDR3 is TGTGCCAGCAGCCAGACGGGGGGGGCTCGAGAGCAGTACTTC. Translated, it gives CASSQTGGAREQYF.

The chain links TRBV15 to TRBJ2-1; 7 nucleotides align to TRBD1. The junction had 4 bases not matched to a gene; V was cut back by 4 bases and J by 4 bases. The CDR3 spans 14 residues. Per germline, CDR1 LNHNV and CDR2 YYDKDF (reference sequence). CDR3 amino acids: CATSTGTVYNEQFF. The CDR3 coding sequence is TGTGCCACCAGCACCGGGACAGTTTACAATGAGCAGTTCTTC.

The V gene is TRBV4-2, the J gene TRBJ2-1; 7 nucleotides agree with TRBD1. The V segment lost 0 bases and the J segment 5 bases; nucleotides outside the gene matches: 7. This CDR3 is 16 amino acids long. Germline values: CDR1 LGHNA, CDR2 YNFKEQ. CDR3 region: CASSQDRDRHDNEQFF. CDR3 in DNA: TGTGCCAGCAGCCAAGATCGGGACAGACATGACAATGAGCAGTTCTTC.

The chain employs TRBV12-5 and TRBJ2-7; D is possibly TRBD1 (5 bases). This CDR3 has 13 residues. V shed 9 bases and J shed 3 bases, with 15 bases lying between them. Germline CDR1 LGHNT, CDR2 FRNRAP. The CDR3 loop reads CARGPRLFYEQYF. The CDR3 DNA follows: TGTGCTAGGGGGCCCCGACTCTTCTACGAGCAGTACTTC. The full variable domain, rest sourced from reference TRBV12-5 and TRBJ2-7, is DARVTQTPRHKVTEMGQEVTMRCQPILGHNTVFWYRQTMMQGLELLAYFRNRAPLDDSGMPKDRFSAEMPDATLATLKIQPSEPRDSAVYFCARGPRLFYEQYFGPGTRLTVT.

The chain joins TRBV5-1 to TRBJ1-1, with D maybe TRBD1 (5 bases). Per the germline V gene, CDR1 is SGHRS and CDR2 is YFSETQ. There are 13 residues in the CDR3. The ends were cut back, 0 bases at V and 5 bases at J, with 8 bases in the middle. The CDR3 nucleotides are TGCGCCAGCAGCTTGGAACAGGCAACTGAAGCTTTCTTT. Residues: CASSLEQATEAFF.

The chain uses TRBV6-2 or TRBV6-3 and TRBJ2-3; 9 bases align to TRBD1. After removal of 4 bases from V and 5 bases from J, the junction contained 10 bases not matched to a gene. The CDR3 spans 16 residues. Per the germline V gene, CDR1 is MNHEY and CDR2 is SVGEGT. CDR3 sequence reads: CASSSQYRGRGDTQYF. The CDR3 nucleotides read TGTGCCAGCAGTTCCCAATACAGGGGGCGAGGAGATACGCAGTATTTT.

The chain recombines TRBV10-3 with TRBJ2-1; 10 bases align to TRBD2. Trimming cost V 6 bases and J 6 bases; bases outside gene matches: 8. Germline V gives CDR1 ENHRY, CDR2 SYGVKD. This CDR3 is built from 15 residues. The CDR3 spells CAISPGTSVFNEQFF. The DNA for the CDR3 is TGTGCCATCAGCCCCGGGACTAGCGTTTTCAATGAGCAGTTCTTC.

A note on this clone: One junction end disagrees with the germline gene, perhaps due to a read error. CDR3 sequence reads: CASSLAEADTQYF. CDR3 sequence (DNA): TGTGCTAGCAGCTTAGCGGAGGCAGATACGCAGTATTTT. This chain joins TRBV7-7 and TRBJ2-3; the D gene is possibly TRBD2 (6 bases). Germline CDR1 reads SSHAT; CDR2 reads FNYEAQ (reference sequence). The CDR3 spans 13 residues.

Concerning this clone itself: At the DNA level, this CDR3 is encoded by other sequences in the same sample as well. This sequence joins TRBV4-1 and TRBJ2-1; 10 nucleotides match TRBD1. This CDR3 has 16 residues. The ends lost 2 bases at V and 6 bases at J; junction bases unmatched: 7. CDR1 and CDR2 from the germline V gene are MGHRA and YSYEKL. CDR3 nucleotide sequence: TGCGCCAGCAGCCAAAAGCCGGGACAGGGGTTCAATGAGCAGTTCTTC. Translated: CASSQKPGQGFNEQFF.

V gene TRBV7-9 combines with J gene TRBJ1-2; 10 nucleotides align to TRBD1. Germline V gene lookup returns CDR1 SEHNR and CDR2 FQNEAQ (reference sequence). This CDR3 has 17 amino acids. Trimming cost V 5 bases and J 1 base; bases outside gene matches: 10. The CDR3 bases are TGTGCCAGCAGCCCAGTCGTCGGGGACAGGGGTAACTATGGCTACACCTTC. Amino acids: CASSPVVGDRGNYGYTF.

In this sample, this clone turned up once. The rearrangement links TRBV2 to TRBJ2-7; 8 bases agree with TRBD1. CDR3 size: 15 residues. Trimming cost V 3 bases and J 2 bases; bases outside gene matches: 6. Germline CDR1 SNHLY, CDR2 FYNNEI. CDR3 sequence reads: CASSDFGTGAYEQYF. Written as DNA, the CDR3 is TGTGCCAGCAGTGATTTTGGGACAGGAGCCTACGAGCAGTACTTC.

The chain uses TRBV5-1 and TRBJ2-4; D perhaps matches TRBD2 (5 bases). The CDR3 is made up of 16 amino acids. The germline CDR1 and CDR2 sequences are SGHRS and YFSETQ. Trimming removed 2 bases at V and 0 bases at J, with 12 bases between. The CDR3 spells CASSLGLDLAKNIQYF. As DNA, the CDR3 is TGCGCCAGCAGCTTAGGGCTGGACTTAGCCAAAAACATTCAGTACTTC.

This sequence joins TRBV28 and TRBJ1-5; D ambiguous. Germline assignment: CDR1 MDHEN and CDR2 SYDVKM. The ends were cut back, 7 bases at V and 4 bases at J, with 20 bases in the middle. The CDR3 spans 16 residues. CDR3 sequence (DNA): TGTGCCAGCACCTTGGAGAGGGCGATAGCAAATCAGCCCCAGCATTTT. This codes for CASTLERAIANQPQHF.

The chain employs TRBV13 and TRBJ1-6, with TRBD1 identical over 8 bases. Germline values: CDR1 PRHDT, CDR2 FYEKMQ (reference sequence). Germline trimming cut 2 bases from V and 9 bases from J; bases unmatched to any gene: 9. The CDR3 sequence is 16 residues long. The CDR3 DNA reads TGTGCCAGCAGCTTACGGACAGGGTCCGTCGGTTCACCCCTCCACTTT. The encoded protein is CASSLRTGSVGSPLHF.

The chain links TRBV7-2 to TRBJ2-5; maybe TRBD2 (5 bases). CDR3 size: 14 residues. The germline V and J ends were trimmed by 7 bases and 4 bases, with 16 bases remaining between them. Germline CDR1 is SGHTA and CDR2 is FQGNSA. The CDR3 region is CASNGVGLGETQYF. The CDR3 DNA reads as TGTGCCAGCAACGGGGTAGGCTTGGGAGAGACCCAGTACTTC.

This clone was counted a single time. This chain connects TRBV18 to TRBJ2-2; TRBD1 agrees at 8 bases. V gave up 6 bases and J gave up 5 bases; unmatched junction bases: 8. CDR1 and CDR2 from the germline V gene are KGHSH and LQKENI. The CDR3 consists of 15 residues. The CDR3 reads CASSSGQGRTGELFF. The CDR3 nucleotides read TGTGCCAGCTCCTCAGGACAGGGACGAACCGGGGAGCTGTTTTTT.

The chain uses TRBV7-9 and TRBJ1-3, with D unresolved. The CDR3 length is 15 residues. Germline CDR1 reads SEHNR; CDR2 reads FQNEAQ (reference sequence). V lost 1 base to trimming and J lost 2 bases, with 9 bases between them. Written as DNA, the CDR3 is TGTGCCAGCAGCTTAGACTCATTTACTGGAAACACCATATATTTT. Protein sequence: CASSLDSFTGNTIYF.

The CDR3 is CATSDPRTGGQPQHF. In nucleotides, the CDR3 is TGTGCCACCAGTGACCCCCGGACAGGGGGGCAGCCCCAGCATTTT. The chain joins TRBV24-1 to TRBJ1-5; 10 positions agree with TRBD1. This CDR3 is 15 amino acids long. J was trimmed by 7 bases and V by 4 bases; bases with no gene match: 6. Germline CDR1 reads KGHDR; CDR2 reads SFDVKD.

The CDR3 region has the DNA TGTGCCATCAGAGGACTAGGGGAAGAACTAGAGACCCAGTACTTC. This codes for CAIRGLGEELETQYF. The chain recombines TRBV10-3 with TRBJ2-5; TRBD2 aligns across 7 bases. CDR1 ENHRY and CDR2 SYGVKD come from the germline V gene. The CDR3 is made up of 15 amino acids. The V and J ends lost 6 bases and 4 bases, in that order; junction bases with no gene match: 11.